What follows are 6 T cell receptor beta chains derived from one specimen sequenced in a study of T cell repertoires in cytomegalovirus infection. What these receptors recognize is not known. TCRdb passed the reads through MiXCR, listing each CDR3 protein once. The sample lists around 570,000 distinct CDR3 sequences, 35% to 50% occurring once. Sequencing used cultured PBMCs, obtained from culture after CMV antigen stimulation. All receptors come from a human donor in good health (CMV status not recorded). Some clones in this sample may be carry-over from other donors' samples.

The rearrangement uses TRBV6-1 and TRBJ1-1; the D gene is possibly TRBD1 (6 bases). The V gene's germline CDR1 is MNHNS and CDR2 SASEGT. V shed 4 bases and J shed 1 base, with 13 bases lying between them. CDR3 length: 15 residues. CDR3 in DNA: TGTGCCAGCAGTGCCCCCGGGACACAGAACACTGAAGCTTTCTTT. Encoded protein: CASSAPGTQNTEAFF.

The chain couples TRBV27 to TRBJ1-2, with D hard to call. In germline, CDR1 is MNHEY, CDR2 SMNVEV (reference sequence). Trimming left V 3 bases short and J 4 bases short, with 12 bases between. The CDR3 covers 14 residues. This CDR3 is CASSFSGQPYGYTF. The CDR3 nucleotides read TGTGCCAGCAGTTTTAGTGGGCAGCCCTATGGCTACACCTTC.

Only a few counts were recorded for this clonotype. The chain links TRBV5-5 to TRBJ1-3; no firm D call. V shed 0 bases and J shed 0 bases, with 7 bases lying between them. Germline V lookup: CDR1 SGHKS, CDR2 YYEKEE (reference sequence). This CDR3 has 15 amino acids. CDR3 sequence reads: CASSLAGDSGNTIYF. The CDR3, as DNA: TGTGCCAGCAGCTTGGCCGGGGACTCTGGAAACACCATATATTTT.

This chain joins TRBV7-2 and TRBJ2-7; 15 bases line up with TRBD2. V gave up 5 bases and J gave up 7 bases; unmatched junction bases: 18. Germline V gene sequence: CDR1 SGHTA, CDR2 FQGNSA. The CDR3 has 19 amino acids. The CDR3 sequence: CASSLPSGTSGRTVGEQYF. The DNA for the CDR3 is TGTGCCAGCAGCCTACCGAGCGGGACTAGCGGGAGGACTGTGGGGGAGCAGTACTTC.

This sequence joins TRBV24-1 and TRBJ2-1; no firm D call. In germline, CDR1 is KGHDR, CDR2 SFDVKD. The V end was cut by 6 bases, the J end by 0 bases, with 14 bases between. The CDR3 consists of 16 residues. The CDR3 sequence is CATSPHVRSSYNEQFF. The CDR3 DNA sequence: TGTGCCACCAGTCCCCACGTTCGGAGCTCCTACAATGAGCAGTTCTTC.

This clonotype was counted a few times. The CDR3 DNA follows: TGTGCCAGCAGCTCCCCCCTAATGAGCACCATCTCTGGAAACACCATATATTTT. This sequence encodes CASSSPLMSTISGNTIYF. V is TRBV6-6 and J is TRBJ1-3; D not certain. Germline CDR1 and CDR2: MNHNY and SVGAGI (reference sequence). V shed 6 bases and J shed 0 bases, with 21 bases lying between them. The CDR3 is 18 residues long.